Listed below are T cell receptor beta chains from one sample, sequenced in a study of T cell responses to AZD1222 COVID-19 vaccine. The method was immunoSEQ multiplex PCR; TCRdb's version includes in-frame clones alone and lacks a portion of them. The sample holds 150,000 to 200,000 clones, 90% seen once. The sequencing used peripheral blood, collected on day 0 of AZD1222 vaccination. These TCRs come from an adult in good health. Both conserved end residues are part of each CDR3. Fields, in order: CDR3 protein, CDR3 DNA, J gene, clone size, V gene, D gene. The D gene is left open where the match is weak. Only part of the rows carry a size: once, few, many, or a class if the clone is expanded.

CASSPQGNRASLHF,TGTGCCAGCAGCCCACAAGGGAACAGGGCATCCCTCCACTTT,TRBJ1-6,.,TRBV3-1/TRBV3-2,.
CASSRPGQITDTQYF,TGTGCCAGCAGTAGGCCGGGACAAATCACAGATACGCAGTATTTT,TRBJ2-3,.,TRBV27,.
CAWVPSSLGQGSTEAFF,TGTGCCTGGGTCCCCTCCTCCCTGGGACAGGGGTCCACTGAAGCTTTCTTT,TRBJ1-1,once,TRBV30,TRBD1
CASSLERHPLDRFF,TGTGCCAGCAGCTTGGAGCGCCACCCCTTGGATCGGTTCTTC,TRBJ2-1,.,TRBV5-4,.
CASSARDRGGSYEQYF,TGTGCCAGTAGTGCCCGTGACAGGGGAGGGTCCTACGAGCAGTACTTC,TRBJ2-7,.,TRBV19,.
CASSDSTAYYGYTF,TGTGCCAGCAGCGACTCGACAGCCTACTATGGCTACACCTTC,TRBJ1-2,many,TRBV6-2/TRBV6-3,.
CASSYAAGGHQPQHF,TGTGCCAGCAGCTATGCGGCAGGGGGCCACCAGCCCCAGCATTTT,TRBJ1-5,.,TRBV11-2,TRBD1
CASSQEAGTALAYEQYF,TGCGCCAGCAGCCAAGAAGCCGGGACAGCTTTAGCCTACGAGCAGTACTTC,TRBJ2-7,once,TRBV4-3,TRBD1
CASLPSDRFYTGELFF,TGTGCCAGCCTCCCATCGGACAGGTTCTACACCGGGGAGCTGTTTTTT,TRBJ2-2,.,TRBV7-2,TRBD1
CASSSPPGLPSYNEQFF,TGTGCCAGCAGCTCCCCGCCGGGACTACCATCGTACAATGAGCAGTTCTTC,TRBJ2-1,.,TRBV7-3,TRBD2
CASRTGGEKLFF,TGTGCCAGCAGGACAGGGGGCGAAAAACTGTTTTTT,TRBJ1-4,.,TRBV27,TRBD1
CASGLRVGEYGNTIYF,TGTGCCAGCGGCCTCAGGGTGGGTGAATACGGAAACACCATATATTTT,TRBJ1-3,once,TRBV9,.